The 8 T cell receptor beta chains presented below share a single source sample, sequenced in a study of T-cell reconstitution after alpha-beta-depleted transplantation in children (dated by TCRdb to 2016 to 2017). Library construction relied on PCR. The instrument was an Illumina HiSeq 2500. TCR libraries were prepared with molecular barcoding, using unique molecular identifiers to normalize TCRbeta repertoire quantification. The public reads were reanalyzed by TCRdb: fastp trimming at Q25, MiXCR alignment, in-frame beta chains only. Records with the same CDR3 protein are collapsed into one entry carrying the most frequent genes and DNA. In this sample the table shows around 190,000 distinct CDR3 sequences, 5.5% to 7% of which occur a single time. In total, the top ten clones hold roughly 6% of the sample. Explained via the paper, the treatment or condition label denotes: allogeneic hematopoietic cell transplantation with graft depleted of TCRalphabeta T cells and CD19 B cells.

The specimen was PBMCs, collected before TCRalphabeta/CD19-depleted stem cell transplant. Receptors originate from a boy aged 2 to 9 with acute lymphoblastic leukemia, due to receive a stem cell transplant.

Ten or more counts support this clonotype. This chain joins TRBV12-3 or TRBV12-4 and TRBJ1-1; maybe TRBD1 (5 bases). The V and J ends lost 7 bases and 1 base respectively, with 16 bases between them. The CDR3 covers 15 residues. CDR3 nucleotide sequence: TGTGCCAGCACTAACTTCGGGGGTACGAACACTGAAGCTTTCTTT. The encoded protein is CASTNFGGTNTEAFF.

The chain combines TRBV20-1 with TRBJ2-3, with unresolved D. The CDR3 has 17 residues. Per germline, CDR1 DFQATT and CDR2 SNEGSKA (reference sequence). The CDR3, as DNA: TGCTGCTTCGCCAAACTCAAAGTACTATGCCCCGTCGATACGCAGTATTTT. Its translation: CCFAKLKVLCPVDTQYF.

The V and J genes are TRBV28 and TRBJ1-2, with D hard to call. CDR3 length: 14 residues. V lost 6 bases, J lost 6 bases, and 17 bases lay in between. Germline values: CDR1 MDHEN, CDR2 SYDVKM. In nucleotides, the CDR3 is TGTGCCAGCAGCCAGACATTTCTTAGACATGGCTACACCTTC. Translating gives CASSQTFLRHGYTF.

V is TRBV6-2 or TRBV6-3 and J is TRBJ1-2; D gene ambiguous. Trimming removed 6 bases from V and 6 bases from J, with 14 bases in between. The CDR3 runs to 13 residues. Germline V CDR1 and CDR2: MNHEY, SVGEGT. CDR3 protein: CASSGSSGNGYTF. CDR3 in DNA: TGTGCCAGCAGCGGCAGTTCGGGAAATGGCTACACCTTC.

This clonotype was detected many times. J is TRBJ2-1 and V is TRBV29-1; D is ambiguous. Germline CDR1 reads SQVTM; CDR2 reads ANQGSEA. This CDR3 has 15 amino acids. V dropped 4 bases and J dropped 6 bases, with 19 bases sitting between them. CDR3 protein: CSVGLPAGASNEQFF. In nucleotides, the CDR3 is TGCAGCGTTGGGCTGCCAGCCGGAGCGTCCAATGAGCAGTTCTTC.

Many counts were recorded for this clonotype. The chain carries TRBV25-1 and TRBJ1-1, with 7 bases aligning to TRBD1. This CDR3 comprises 14 residues. Germline V gene sequence: CDR1 MGHDK, CDR2 SYGVNS. J gave up 0 bases and V 6 bases, and 4 bases lay outside the gene matches. In DNA form, the CDR3 reads TGTGCCAGCAGAAGACAGGGCCTGAACACTGAAGCTTTCTTT. Residues: CASRRQGLNTEAFF.

This clonotype occurred many times. J is TRBJ2-1 and V is TRBV4-3; 8 bases line up with TRBD1. Germline V gives CDR1 LGHNA, CDR2 YSLEER. This CDR3 contains 15 residues. With V trimmed by 3 bases and J by 1 base, 2 bases remained unmatched. The DNA of the CDR3 is TGCGCCAGCAGCCAGGACAGGGTTTCCTACAATGAGCAGTTCTTC. It specifies CASSQDRVSYNEQFF.

This clonotype was picked up a small number of times. The chain recombines TRBV29-1 with TRBJ1-2; unclear D gene. CDR3 length: 12 residues. Germline V CDR1 and CDR2: SQVTM, ANQGSEA. The germline V and J ends were trimmed by 7 bases and 2 bases, with 11 bases remaining between them. The DNA for the CDR3 is TGCAGCGCCCGGCAGAAAAACTATGGCTACACCTTC. Its protein is CSARQKNYGYTF. The entire variable domain, with the rest obtained from reference TRBV29-1 and TRBJ1-2, is as follows: SAVISQKPSRDICQRGTSLTIQCQVDSQVTMMFWYRQQPGQSLTLIATANQGSEATYESGFVIDKFPISRPNLTFSTLTVSNMSPEDSSIYLCSARQKNYGYTFGSGTRLTVV.